Below, 17 T cell receptor beta chains from the same sample are listed, as sequenced in a study of cytomegalovirus exposure and HLA in healthy donors. In the PCR, 60 Vbeta and 13 Jbeta primers were used. Using immunoSEQ multiplex PCR, the repertoire was profiled, and TCRdb retains in-frame clones only, with some absent. The sample lists 100,000 or so clones; roughly three quarters were seen once. Sequencing was done on a sample of PBMCs. These receptors all stem from a man aged 35 to 55 in good health and CMV-seronegative.

This clone was detected only a few times. The rearrangement links TRBV4-1 to TRBJ1-2, with a possible D match to TRBD1 (6 bases). The CDR3 covers 13 residues. CDR1 is MGHRA and CDR2 is YSYEKL in the germline V gene. V was clipped by 5 bases and J by 6 bases, with 13 bases between them. This chain's CDR3 is CASSSGTPNGYTF. DNA of the CDR3: TGCGCCAGCAGCTCCGGGACACCAAATGGCTACACCTTC.

This chain links TRBV7-9 with TRBJ2-7, with TRBD1 identical over 8 bases. V was clipped by 11 bases and J by 2 bases; unmatched bases: 8. Germline values: CDR1 SEHNR, CDR2 FQNEAQ (reference sequence). The CDR3 has 13 residues. CDR3 sequence reads: CAVTGTGAYEQYF. The CDR3 DNA sequence: TGTGCCGTAACCGGGACAGGCGCCTACGAGCAGTACTTC.

This rearrangement joins TRBV2 to TRBJ2-3; a possible D gene is TRBD2 (5 bases). CDR3 length: 13 amino acids. Trimming stripped 6 bases from V and 1 base from J, with 8 bases between. Germline CDR1 reads SNHLY; CDR2 reads FYNNEI. The CDR3 sequence: CASRTGGTDTQYF. CDR3 nucleotide sequence: TGTGCCAGCAGAACCGGGGGCACAGATACGCAGTATTTT.

This clone turned up a few times. The chain has TRBV29-1 and TRBJ2-7, with D hard to call. V was pared by 2 bases and J by 3 bases, with 17 bases between. From germline, CDR1 is SQVTM and CDR2 ANQGSEA. This CDR3 comprises 15 residues. CDR3 in amino acids: CSVEPPAAGNYEQYF. DNA for the CDR3: TGCAGCGTTGAACCCCCTGCGGCTGGCAACTACGAGCAGTACTTC.

V gene TRBV4-1 combines with J gene TRBJ2-7, with 7 bases identical to TRBD1. V trimming: 3 bases; J trimming: 2 bases; junction bases outside the gene matches: 10. The CDR3 sequence is 16 residues long. Germline values: CDR1 MGHRA, CDR2 YSYEKL. CDR3 protein: CASSHPGTEFTYEQYF. The CDR3 DNA sequence: TGCGCCAGCAGCCATCCTGGGACAGAATTTACCTACGAGCAGTACTTC.

The rearrangement uses TRBV27 and TRBJ1-6, with 7 bases that match TRBD1. After removal of 5 bases from V and 13 bases from J, the junction contained 11 bases not matched to a gene. Germline-derived CDR1 and CDR2 are MNHEY and SMNVEV (reference sequence). This CDR3 comprises 14 residues. The CDR3 coding sequence is TGTGCCAGCAGTCCGGGGACAGACGAATCCCCCCTCCACTTT. This sequence encodes CASSPGTDESPLHF.

The rearrangement joins TRBV9 to TRBJ1-2, with 7 bases identical to TRBD1. V trimming: 3 bases; J trimming: 2 bases; junction bases outside the gene matches: 4. The CDR3 loop spans 14 amino acids. Germline lookup yields CDR1 SGDLS and CDR2 YYNGEE. CDR3 bases: TGTGCCAGCAGCGCCGGGGGACAGAACTATGGCTACACCTTC. This codes for CASSAGGQNYGYTF.

This clone was seen just once. This chain links TRBV27 with TRBJ2-7; D is perhaps TRBD2 (5 bases). The V end was cut by 4 bases, the J end by 3 bases, with 7 bases between. Germline V lookup: CDR1 MNHEY, CDR2 SMNVEV (reference sequence). The CDR3 runs 12 residues. CDR3 residues: CASSSGSYEQYF. DNA of the CDR3: TGTGCCAGCAGTTCGGGGAGCTACGAGCAGTACTTC.

The gene calls are TRBV7-8 and TRBJ2-7; D not certain. The CDR3 consists of 16 residues. The germline CDR1 and CDR2 sequences are SGHVS and FQNEAQ. The V gene lost 2 bases and the J gene lost 2 bases, with 16 bases spanning the gap. In DNA form, the CDR3 reads TGTGCCAGCAGCTTAAGAGGATCCGCAACGACCTACGAGCAGTACTTC. Amino acids: CASSLRGSATTYEQYF.

This rearrangement joins TRBV25-1 to TRBJ2-5; D might be TRBD1 (7 bases). Germline V gene lookup returns CDR1 MGHDK and CDR2 SYGVNS. The germline V and J ends were trimmed by 6 bases and 6 bases, with 11 bases remaining between them. The CDR3 length is 12 residues. The CDR3 reads CASSPGGKTQYF. The CDR3 bases are TGTGCCAGCAGCCCAGGGGGGAAGACCCAGTACTTC. The full variable domain, completed using reference TRBV25-1 and TRBJ2-5, is EADIYQTPRYLVIGTGKKITLECSQTMGHDKMYWYQQDPGMELHLIHYSYGVNSTEKGDLSSESTVSRIRTEHFPLTLESARPSHTSQYLCASSPGGKTQYFGPGTRLLVL.

The rearrangement joins TRBV10-3 to TRBJ2-7; tentative D call: TRBD1 (6 bases). CDR3 length: 11 residues. The germline CDR1 and CDR2 sequences are ENHRY and SYGVKD. V shed 10 bases and J shed 7 bases, with 14 bases lying between them. CDR3 DNA: TGTGCCACCGGACAGTTGGTAGAGCAGTACTTC. Translated, it gives CATGQLVEQYF.

V is TRBV6-1 and J is TRBJ1-1; D is ambiguous. The CDR3 contains 13 residues. The V end lost 8 bases, the J end lost 0 bases, and 10 bases lay between the germline ends. CDR1 and CDR2 from the germline V gene are MNHNS and SASEGT. The CDR3 is CASSEVMNTEAFF. The DNA of the CDR3 is TGTGCCAGCTCAGAAGTCATGAACACTGAAGCTTTCTTT.

The gene calls are TRBV5-6 and TRBJ1-3, with a weak D call TRBD1 (5 bases). The CDR3 sequence is 14 residues long. Germline V gene sequence: CDR1 SGHDT, CDR2 YYEEEE. The V end was cut by 3 bases, the J end by 4 bases, with 11 bases between. The CDR3 nucleotides are TGTGCCAGCAGCTCCAGGGTGTGGGGAAACACCATATATTTT. Protein sequence: CASSSRVWGNTIYF.

V usage is TRBV9 and J usage is TRBJ1-1; D might be TRBD1 (6 bases). Germline loops: CDR1 SGDLS, CDR2 YYNGEE. V was shortened by 0 bases and J by 4 bases, with 13 bases between the two germline ends. The CDR3 runs 15 residues. The CDR3 protein is CASSVGEGVGTEAFF. CDR3 nucleotides: TGTGCCAGCAGCGTAGGTGAGGGGGTGGGCACTGAAGCTTTCTTT.

J is TRBJ2-7 and V is TRBV7-6; 7 bases are a match to TRBD2. In germline, CDR1 is SGHVS, CDR2 FNYEAQ. With 5 bases clipped from V and 3 bases from J, the junction kept 7 bases outside the gene matches. CDR3 length equals 14 residues. The CDR3 nucleotides read TGTGCCAGCAGCGTCCTCGGGGAGGGCTACGAGCAGTACTTC. Protein sequence: CASSVLGEGYEQYF.

J is TRBJ1-1 and V is TRBV18; 12 nucleotides line up with TRBD1. The CDR3 consists of 18 residues. The germline V gene encodes CDR1 KGHSH and CDR2 LQKENI. J was trimmed by 0 bases and V by 1 base; bases with no gene match: 6. CDR3 protein: CASSPLPGTGGLNTEAFF. For the CDR3, the DNA is TGTGCCAGCTCACCACTCCCCGGGACAGGGGGCTTGAACACTGAAGCTTTCTTT. Looking up the rest from reference TRBV18 and TRBJ1-1 gives the full variable domain: NAGVMQNPRHLVRRRGQEARLRCSPMKGHSHVYWYRQLPEEGLKFMVYLQKENIIDESGMPKERFSAEFPKEGPSILRIQQVVRGDSAAYFCASSPLPGTGGLNTEAFFGQGTRLTVV.

This chain joins TRBV30 and TRBJ1-4, with 10 bases that match TRBD1. The junction had 6 bases not matched to a gene; V was cut back by 2 bases and J by 3 bases. Germline V lookup: CDR1 GTSNPN, CDR2 SVGIG (reference sequence). There are 16 residues in the CDR3. The CDR3 reads CAWSFPGTGANEKLFF. CDR3 bases: TGTGCCTGGAGTTTCCCCGGGACAGGGGCTAATGAAAAACTGTTTTTT.